A selection of T cell receptor beta chains follows, all from one sample in a study of immune evolution from preneoplasia to lung adenocarcinoma. The data were produced by immunoSEQ multiplex PCR, yet TCRdb's version contains in-frame clones alone and is incomplete. The sample carries under 7,500 clones, over 75% recorded once. Sequencing was carried out using FFPE minimally invasive lung adenocarcinoma tissue. The receptors here all came from a person aged 60-80 years with lung adenocarcinoma. Both conserved end residues are part of each CDR3. D genes are given only for firm matches. For some rows the clone size is stated as once, few or many, or as a class when expanded; others skip it.

d_call clone_size j_call v_call cdr3_length cdr3_nt cdr3_aa
. . TRBJ2-2 TRBV11-2 16 TGTGCCAGCAGCTTAGGGGGACGTTTAAACACCGGGGAGCTGTTTTTT CASSLGGRLNTGELFF
TRBD1 once TRBJ1-2 TRBV29-1 14 TGCAGCGTGAGGTGGACAGGGGATGGAGATGGCTACACCTTC CSVRWTGDGDGYTF
TRBD1 . TRBJ1-5 TRBV2 15 TGTGCCAGCAGTGAAGGGGGGACAGGGAGTCAGCCCCAGCATTTT CASSEGGTGSQPQHF
TRBD2 . TRBJ2-1 TRBV7-9 14 TGTGCCAGCAGCCAGAGTACTAGCGGCAATGAGCAGTTCTTC CASSQSTSGNEQFF
TRBD1 . TRBJ2-1 TRBV19 15 TGTGCCAGTAGTACCCAGGGGGTCGCCTACAATGAGCAGTTCTTC CASSTQGVAYNEQFF
. . TRBJ2-7 TRBV5-1 14 TGCGCCAGCAGCTTGGGGCCGCTAAGAGACGAGCAGTACTTC CASSLGPLRDEQYF
TRBD1 . TRBJ1-2 TRBV19 14 TGTGCCACTTCCAGACAGGGGGCTAACTATGGCTACACCTTC CATSRQGANYGYTF
. few TRBJ2-2 TRBV6-1 13 TGTGCCAGCATGGAGCTGGCGGGGGGGGAGCTGTTTTTT CASMELAGGELFF
TRBD2 once TRBJ2-1 TRBV5-4 15 TGTGCCAGCAGCAGTAGCGGGCCAGTCTACAATGAGCAGTTCTTC CASSSSGPVYNEQFF
. . TRBJ2-6 TRBV30 13 TGTGCCGCCTTCAGCTCTGGGGCCAACGTCCTGACTTTC CAAFSSGANVLTF
. . TRBJ2-3 TRBV7-2 15 TGTGCCAGCAGCCCGACCCCCGTCCGCACAGATACGCAGTATTTT CASSPTPVRTDTQYF
. . TRBJ2-7 TRBV10-1 12 TGCGCCAGCAGTACGAGCTCCTACGAGCAGTACTTC CASSTSSYEQYF
. . TRBJ1-1 TRBV7-9 15 TGTGCCAGCAGCTCCTTTCAAACGGTGGGGACTGAAGCTTTCTTT CASSSFQTVGTEAFF
. . TRBJ2-7 TRBV6-5 15 TGTGCCAGCAGTCTCACCCGGGACACTTCCTACGAGCAGTACTTC CASSLTRDTSYEQYF
. . TRBJ2-7 TRBV29-1 13 TGCAGCGTTGAGGGCGGACCGAGGAGCGAGCAGTACTTC CSVEGGPRSEQYF
. . TRBJ1-1 TRBV5-1 15 TGCGCCAGCAGCCCGGGTGGGTCTAGAAACACTGAAGCTTTCTTT CASSPGGSRNTEAFF
. once TRBJ1-4 TRBV19 14 TGTGCCAGTAGTACAACACTATCCCCCGAAAAACTGTTTTTT CASSTTLSPEKLFF
TRBD2 . TRBJ2-7 TRBV29-1 14 TGCAGCGTTGAAGATCGGGCTAGCGGCTACGAGCAGTACTTC CSVEDRASGYEQYF
. . TRBJ1-2 TRBV28 14 TGTGCCAGCAGTTTCCCGCCGGCGGGCTATGGCTACACCTTC CASSFPPAGYGYTF
. . TRBJ2-5 TRBV7-9 12 TGTGCCAGCAGCTTACCGGAAGAGACCCAGTACTTC CASSLPEETQYF
TRBD2 . TRBJ2-1 TRBV30 15 TGTGCCTGGAGTGTTTTAGCGGGAGGGCCCGGTGAGCAGTTCTTC CAWSVLAGGPGEQFF
. . TRBJ2-5 TRBV5-6 13 TGTGCCAGCAGCTTGGCGAGCCAAGAGACCCAGTACTTC CASSLASQETQYF
TRBD2 . TRBJ2-1 TRBV7-9 12 TGTGCCAGCAGCTTAATGGCGGGAGGAAGCTTCTTC CASSLMAGGSFF
TRBD2 few TRBJ2-1 TRBV11-2 18 TGTGCCAGCAGCCGAGGAGTAGGCGGGAGTCACCTTTACAATGAGCAGTTCTTC CASSRGVGGSHLYNEQFF
. . TRBJ2-3 TRBV27 14 TGTGCCAGCGCCTCACAGCGGATTCCAGATACGCAGTATTTT CASASQRIPDTQYF
TRBD2 . TRBJ2-3 TRBV30 15 TGTGCCTGGAGAGGGACTAGATTTGGCACAGATACGCAGTATTTT CAWRGTRFGTDTQYF
. . TRBJ2-1 TRBV19 14 TGTGCCAGTAGTATAGGGGCCGTTCGCGGTGAGCAGTTCTTC CASSIGAVRGEQFF
TRBD2 once TRBJ2-3 TRBV5-4 18 TGTGCCAGCAGCCTCGAAACCAACAGCGGGAGGTGGGCAGATACGCAGTATTTT CASSLETNSGRWADTQYF
. . TRBJ1-5 TRBV7-9 14 TGTGCCAGCAGCCAGGACAGTTCCAATCAGCCCCAGCATTTT CASSQDSSNQPQHF
. . TRBJ1-5 TRBV28 17 TGTGCCAGCAGGCCTCCGGGCGGCGGTCGGGGCAATCAGCCCCAGCATTTT CASRPPGGGRGNQPQHF
. . TRBJ2-5 TRBV5-6 15 TGTGCCAGCAGCTTACCCCCGCCAGGGGAAGAGACCCAGTACTTC CASSLPPPGEETQYF
. once TRBJ2-7 TRBV5-6 15 TGTGCCAGCAGCTTTAGCGGAACCTTTCCCTACGAGCAGTACTTC CASSFSGTFPYEQYF
TRBD1 few TRBJ1-5 TRBV6-4 15 TGTGCCAGCAGTCAGACAGGGGGCGGCAATCAGCCCCAGCATTTT CASSQTGGGNQPQHF
TRBD2 . TRBJ2-2 TRBV7-8 18 TGTGCCAGCAGCTTAGCGGTTAGGGGCGGGAGGCTGCCCGGGGAGCTGTTTTTT CASSLAVRGGRLPGELFF
. . TRBJ2-1 TRBV29-1 11 TGCAGCGTCAACCCCTACAATGAGCAGTTCTTC CSVNPYNEQFF
. . TRBJ1-1 TRBV5-8 14 TGTGCCAGCAGCTTATGGCCTCGTTGGACTGAAGCTTTCTTT CASSLWPRWTEAFF
. . TRBJ2-7 TRBV6-1 15 TGTGCCAGCAGTCGGGGCGTGGGGGTAGGGGACGAGCAGTACTTC CASSRGVGVGDEQYF
TRBD1 . TRBJ1-1 TRBV29-1 10 TGCAGCGCCTCGACAGGGGAAGCTTTCTTT CSASTGEAFF
TRBD1 . TRBJ1-3 TRBV28 15 TGTGCCAGCAGACTCCGGGGGACAGGGGGAAACACCATATATTTT CASRLRGTGGNTIYF
TRBD1 . TRBJ1-5 TRBV19 19 TGTGCCAGTACCCCCAAGGGGACAGGTTCCCTGGAGAACAATCAGCCCCAGCATTTT CASTPKGTGSLENNQPQHF
TRBD1 . TRBJ1-1 TRBV4-1 12 TGCGCCAGCAGCCAATCGGACAGGGATGCTTTCTTT CASSQSDRDAFF
. . TRBJ2-7 TRBV11-2 14 TGTGCCAGCAGTCCTCCCTACAGGGACTACGAGCAGTACTTC CASSPPYRDYEQYF
. . TRBJ2-3 TRBV4-1 14 TGCGCCAGCAGCCAAGAGTTCTCACAAGATACGCAGTATTTT CASSQEFSQDTQYF
TRBD1 . TRBJ1-2 TRBV30 12 TGTGCCTGGAACCGGGACAGCTATGGCTACACCTTC CAWNRDSYGYTF
TRBD1 . TRBJ2-3 TRBV28 15 TGTGCCAGCAGAACCGACAGGGGGCGGGAAGATACGCAGTATTTT CASRTDRGREDTQYF
. . TRBJ2-7 TRBV4-2 16 TGTGCCAGCAGCCAAGATCTTCCGGGAGCCTCGGGGGAGCAGTACTTC CASSQDLPGASGEQYF
. . TRBJ1-1 TRBV6-1 14 TGTGCCAGCAGTGCAAAGCCAGAGAACACTGAAGCTTTCTTT CASSAKPENTEAFF
. medium-sized TRBJ2-1 TRBV11-2 13 TGTGCCAGCAGCTTAGTTGGGCAGAATGAGCAGTTCTTC CASSLVGQNEQFF